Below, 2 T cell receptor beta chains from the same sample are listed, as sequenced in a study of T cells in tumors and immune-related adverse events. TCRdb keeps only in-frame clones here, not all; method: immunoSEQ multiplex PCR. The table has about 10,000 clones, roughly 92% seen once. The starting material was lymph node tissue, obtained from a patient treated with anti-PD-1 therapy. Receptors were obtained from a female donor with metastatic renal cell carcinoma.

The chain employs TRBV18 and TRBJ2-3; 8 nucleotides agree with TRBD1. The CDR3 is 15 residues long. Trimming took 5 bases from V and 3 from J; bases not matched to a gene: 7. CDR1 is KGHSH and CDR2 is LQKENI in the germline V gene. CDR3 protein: CASSNSGTGTDTQYF. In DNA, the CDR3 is TGTGCCAGCTCAAACTCCGGGACAGGTACAGATACGCAGTATTTT.

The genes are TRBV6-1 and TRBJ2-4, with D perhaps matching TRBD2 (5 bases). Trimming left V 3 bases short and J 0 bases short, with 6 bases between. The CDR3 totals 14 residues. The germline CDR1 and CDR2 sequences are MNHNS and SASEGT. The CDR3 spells CASSDSGAKNIQYF. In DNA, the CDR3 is TGTGCCAGCAGTGACAGCGGAGCCAAAAACATTCAGTACTTC.